The sequence of this T cell receptor beta chain was determined in a study of shared clonotypes between healthy human individuals. Looking at the study overall: The plates for each donor numbered three CD4 naive, three CD4 memory, two CD8 naive and one CD8 memory. Study-level results: An expected dependence of interdonor clonotype sharing on sequencing depth was noted. Compared with clonotypes that all four donors shared, non-shared clonotypes had lower generation probabilities.

From germline, CDR1 is SGHRS and CDR2 YFSETQ. This CDR3 has 15 amino acids. Trimming took 2 bases from V and 1 from J; bases not matched to a gene: 3. It was into CD45RA+ naive and CD45RA-negative memory subsets that the CD4+ cells were split. Libraries were prepared by immunoSEQ multiplex PCR; TCRdb keeps only in-frame clonotypes and omits some of them. The sample yields 2.3 million or so clones, 85% to 95% seen once. Of note for this clone: Its cognate antigen is unknown. Other DNA sequences in the sample encode the same CDR3.

The rearrangement links TRBV5-1 to TRBJ2-3, with 8 bases lining up with TRBD1. Sequencing was carried out using naive CD4+ T cells from PBMCs. Sample subset: CD45RA+ positively selected. The TCR originated in a man aged 18 to 35 in good health. Some clones in this sample may be carry-over from other donors' samples. This chain's CDR3 is CASSLQGVGTDTQYF. CDR3 DNA sequence: TGCGCCAGCAGCTTACAGGGGGTGGGCACAGATACGCAGTATTTT.